The 23 T cell receptor beta chains reported below all come from one sample, sequenced in a study of blood T cell repertoires in COVID-19. Sequencing used immunoSEQ multiplex PCR; TCRdb keeps in-frame clones, though not all of them. Of 250,000 to 350,000 clones in the sample, roughly 86% were seen once. Sequencing input: peripheral blood. The receptors originated from a young woman with COVID-19, enrolled during active disease.

The rearrangement uses TRBV2 and TRBJ2-5, with 11 nucleotides matching TRBD2. CDR1 SNHLY and CDR2 FYNNEI come from the germline V gene. V gave up 4 bases and J gave up 2 bases; unmatched junction bases: 3. This CDR3 has 15 residues. The CDR3, as DNA: TGTGCCAGCAGTGGACTAGCGGGACCGCAAGAGACCCAGTACTTC. Its translation is CASSGLAGPQETQYF.

This chain uses TRBV30 with TRBJ1-4; D remains unclear. Germline V gives CDR1 GTSNPN, CDR2 SVGIG (reference sequence). The V gene lost 0 bases and the J gene lost 8 bases, with 13 bases spanning the gap. The CDR3 extends over 14 amino acids. CDR3 nucleotide sequence: TGTGCCTGGAGTGTACTTGGCCCGAGGGAAAAACTGTTTTTT. Translated: CAWSVLGPREKLFF. The whole variable domain, remainder taken from reference TRBV30 and TRBJ1-4, is SQTIHQWPATLVQPVGSPLSLECTVEGTSNPNLYWYRQAAGRGLQLLFYSVGIGQISSEVPQNLSASRPQDRQFILSSKKLLLSDSGFYLCAWSVLGPREKLFFGSGTQLSVL.

The rearrangement joins TRBV7-9 to TRBJ2-7, with D tentatively TRBD1 (6 bases). The germline V gene has CDR1 SEHNR and CDR2 FQNEAQ (reference sequence). Trimming removed 4 bases at V and 4 bases at J, with 11 bases between. The CDR3 is 13 amino acids. As DNA, the CDR3 is TGTGCCAGCAGCTCCCGGGACACATACGAGCAGTACTTC. This encodes CASSSRDTYEQYF. Looking up the rest from reference TRBV7-9 and TRBJ2-7 gives the full variable domain: DTGVSQNPRHKITKRGQNVTFRCDPISEHNRLYWYRQTLGQGPEFLTYFQNEAQLEKSRLLSDRFSAERPKGSFSTLEIQRTEQGDSAMYLCASSSRDTYEQYFGPGTRLTVT.

CDR3 sequence (DNA): TGTGCCAGCAGCTTAGTGGCGGGAGTAGCTGAGCAGTTCTTC. This codes for CASSLVAGVAEQFF. V and J are TRBV7-8 and TRBJ2-1; 7 bases match TRBD2. Germline V gives CDR1 SGHVS, CDR2 FQNEAQ. The CDR3 covers 14 residues. The V segment lost 1 base and the J segment 9 bases; nucleotides outside the gene matches: 6.

CDR3 loop: CASSPRGDFGEQYF. The CDR3 DNA follows: TGTGCCAGCAGCCCGCGCGGGGACTTTGGGGAGCAGTACTTC. V is TRBV7-9 and J is TRBJ2-7; D is perhaps TRBD2 (6 bases). The CDR3 loop spans 14 amino acids. Germline CDR1 SEHNR, CDR2 FQNEAQ (reference sequence). V was clipped by 5 bases and J by 7 bases, with 18 bases between them.

This chain joins TRBV5-1 and TRBJ1-5, with a tentative D call TRBD1 (5 bases). This CDR3 comprises 15 residues. The V gene's germline CDR1 is SGHRS and CDR2 YFSETQ. Trimming shortened V by 4 bases and J by 5 bases, and 16 bases separated the two germline ends. This chain's CDR3 is CASSPGLRTDQPQHF. The CDR3 region has the DNA TGCGCCAGCAGCCCGGGACTCAGGACTGATCAGCCCCAGCATTTT. Together with reference TRBV5-1 and TRBJ1-5, the CDR3 gives the full variable domain: KAGVTQTPRYLIKTRGQQVTLSCSPISGHRSVSWYQQTPGQGLQFLFEYFSETQRNKGNFPGRFSGRQFSNSRSEMNVSTLELGDSALYLCASSPGLRTDQPQHFGDGTRLSIL.

The chain uses TRBV6-4 and TRBJ2-3; TRBD2 aligns across 10 bases. The trim removed 6 bases at V and 4 bases at J, leaving 7 bases unmatched. CDR3 length: 15 amino acids. Per germline, CDR1 MRHNA and CDR2 SNTAGT. This CDR3 is CASSSQAGGPDTQYF. The DNA of the CDR3 is TGTGCCAGCAGCTCTCAAGCGGGAGGGCCAGATACGCAGTATTTT.

Only one count was recorded for this clone. This chain connects TRBV9 to TRBJ1-5, with 7 bases that match TRBD1. Germline V gives CDR1 SGDLS, CDR2 YYNGEE. The CDR3 contains 15 residues. V shed 0 bases, J shed 5 bases, and the junction held 5 bases outside the gene matches. The CDR3, as DNA: TGTGCCAGCAGCGTAGCGGGACAGATCGATCAGCCCCAGCATTTT. Residues: CASSVAGQIDQPQHF.

V and J are TRBV2 and TRBJ1-2; a possible D gene is TRBD1 (6 bases). This CDR3 region has 11 residues. Per germline, CDR1 SNHLY and CDR2 FYNNEI. Trimming cost V 6 bases and J 8 bases, with 10 bases left between them. CDR3 DNA: TGTGCCAGCAGACAGGGTCTCGGCTACACCTTC. Protein product: CASRQGLGYTF.

CDR3: CASSARQNTEAFF. The CDR3 region has the DNA TGTGCCAGCAGCGCCCGACAGAACACTGAAGCTTTCTTT. J is TRBJ1-1 and V is TRBV9; no clear D. V was shortened by 3 bases and J by 1 base, with 7 bases between the two germline ends. Germline CDR1 SGDLS, CDR2 YYNGEE. There are 13 residues in the CDR3.

The J gene is TRBJ2-5, the V gene TRBV30, with 8 bases aligning to TRBD2. Looked up from germline, CDR1 is GTSNPN and CDR2 is SVGIG (reference sequence). There are 14 residues in the CDR3. V shed 2 bases, J shed 6 bases, and the junction held 8 bases outside the gene matches. The DNA of the CDR3 is TGTGCCTGGAGTTTAAGCGGGAGTACGAAGACCCAGTACTTC. Protein sequence: CAWSLSGSTKTQYF.

In its sample, this clone was seen once. The rearrangement joins TRBV2 to TRBJ2-2; tentatively, D is TRBD1 (6 bases). CDR1 is SNHLY, CDR2 FYNNEI, per germline. Trimming shortened V by 7 bases and J by 7 bases, and 13 bases separated the two germline ends. The CDR3 sequence is 13 residues long. The CDR3 nucleotides read TGTGCCAGCACTCGGACAGTTGGCGGGGAGCTGTTTTTT. This codes for CASTRTVGGELFF.

This rearrangement joins TRBV5-1 to TRBJ2-3; 7 bases fit TRBD1. V lost 6 bases and J lost 2; bases outside the gene matches: 6. Germline values: CDR1 SGHRS, CDR2 YFSETQ. This CDR3 has 14 amino acids. The CDR3 DNA sequence: TGCGCCAGCACCCTTGACAGGGACACAGATACGCAGTATTTT. It yields the protein CASTLDRDTDTQYF.

This chain links TRBV4-1 with TRBJ1-4; 9 nucleotides line up with TRBD1. The CDR3 runs to 16 residues. CDR1 MGHRA and CDR2 YSYEKL come from the germline V gene. After removal of 1 base from V and 8 bases from J, the junction contained 8 bases not matched to a gene. CDR3 DNA: TGCGCCAGCAGCCAAGGCCGGGACAGGGAGCGGGAAAAACTGTTTTTT. It is translated as CASSQGRDREREKLFF.

The chain recombines TRBV7-3 with TRBJ2-6; D gene uncertain. In germline, CDR1 is SGHTA, CDR2 FQGTGA. V lost 8 bases to trimming and J lost 0 bases, with 5 bases between them. The CDR3 runs to 13 residues. CDR3 residues: CASGGSGANVLTF. The CDR3 DNA reads TGTGCCAGCGGCGGCTCTGGGGCCAACGTCCTGACTTTC.

The gene calls are TRBV6-2 or TRBV6-3 and TRBJ1-1; maybe TRBD1 (6 bases). The CDR3 extends over 14 amino acids. Germline-derived CDR1 and CDR2 are MNHEY and SVGEGT. Trimming left V 4 bases short and J 5 bases short, with 14 bases between. CDR3 protein: CASSLRQVMTEAFF. Here the CDR3 DNA reads TGTGCCAGCAGTTTACGACAGGTTATGACTGAAGCTTTCTTT.

DNA for the CDR3: TGTGCCAGCAGTTACTACGGACAGGGAAGATCACCCCTCCACTTT. It is translated as CASSYYGQGRSPLHF. This chain uses TRBV6-6 with TRBJ1-6; TRBD1 agrees at 8 bases. Germline loops: CDR1 MNHNY, CDR2 SVGAGI (reference sequence). CDR3 length equals 15 residues. Trimming cost V 1 base and J 10 bases; bases outside gene matches: 6.

The genes are TRBV30 and TRBJ2-2; TRBD1 might be the D (5 bases). The CDR3 runs 15 residues. V lost 5 bases and J 0 bases, leaving 13 bases between the germline ends. Germline CDR1 is GTSNPN and CDR2 is SVGIG (reference sequence). CDR3 in DNA: TGTGCCTGGGAGTTGGGGCAACCGAACACCGGGGAGCTGTTTTTT. It specifies CAWELGQPNTGELFF.

In its sample, this clone was seen once. The chain is built from TRBV10-3 and TRBJ2-1; 8 positions agree with TRBD2. After removal of 6 bases from V and 7 bases from J, the junction contained 11 bases not matched to a gene. Per germline, CDR1 ENHRY and CDR2 SYGVKD. The CDR3 sequence is 15 residues long. The CDR3 is CAIRASGPPGNEQFF. The CDR3 DNA follows: TGTGCCATCAGAGCTAGCGGGCCCCCTGGGAATGAGCAGTTCTTC.

The CDR3 DNA reads TGTGCCAGCAGTGACTCGAGCAGGGGTAGATATGGCTACACCTTC. Residues: CASSDSSRGRYGYTF. The chain recombines TRBV6-4 with TRBJ1-2, with D possibly matching TRBD1 (6 bases). Trimming left V 0 bases short and J 5 bases short, with 13 bases between. CDR3 size: 15 residues. Per the germline V gene, CDR1 is MRHNA and CDR2 is SNTAGT.

V gene TRBV28 combines with J gene TRBJ1-1; no reliable D call. V was cut by 7 bases and J by 0 bases, with 12 bases left in between. The length of the CDR3 is 14 residues. The germline V gene encodes CDR1 MDHEN and CDR2 SYDVKM. CDR3 in amino acids: CASTEGRVNTEAFF. The CDR3 bases are TGTGCCAGCACTGAAGGGAGGGTGAACACTGAAGCTTTCTTT.

The chain links TRBV11-1 to TRBJ2-1, with 9 bases matching TRBD2. Looked up from germline, CDR1 is SGHAT and CDR2 is FQDESV (reference sequence). This CDR3 has 15 residues. The junction had 6 bases not matched to a gene; V was cut back by 5 bases and J by 4 bases. This CDR3 reads CASSPLTSGYNEQFF. CDR3 sequence (DNA): TGTGCCAGCAGCCCTCTGACTAGCGGATACAATGAGCAGTTCTTC.

The chain joins TRBV5-1 to TRBJ2-2, with 10 nucleotides matching TRBD1. CDR3 length: 14 residues. Germline V CDR1 and CDR2: SGHRS, YFSETQ. With 4 bases clipped from V and 7 bases from J, the junction kept 4 bases outside the gene matches. In DNA, the CDR3 is TGCGCCAGCAGCCCCGGACAGGGGGACGGGGAGCTGTTTTTT. This codes for CASSPGQGDGELFF.